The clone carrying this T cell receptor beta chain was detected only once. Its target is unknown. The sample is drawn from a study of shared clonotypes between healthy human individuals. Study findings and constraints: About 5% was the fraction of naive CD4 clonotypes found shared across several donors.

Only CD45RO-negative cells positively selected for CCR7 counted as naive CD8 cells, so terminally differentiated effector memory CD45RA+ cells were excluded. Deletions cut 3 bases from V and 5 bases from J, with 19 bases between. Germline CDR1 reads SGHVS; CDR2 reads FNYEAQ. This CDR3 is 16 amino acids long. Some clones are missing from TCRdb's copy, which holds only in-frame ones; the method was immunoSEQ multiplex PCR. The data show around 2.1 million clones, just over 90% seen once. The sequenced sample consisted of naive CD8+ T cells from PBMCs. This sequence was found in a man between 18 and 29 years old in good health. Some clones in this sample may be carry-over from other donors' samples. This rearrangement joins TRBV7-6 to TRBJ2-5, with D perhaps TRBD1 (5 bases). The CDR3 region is CASSFSYQGFWETQYF. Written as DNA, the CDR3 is TGTGCCAGCAGCTTTTCTTACCAGGGTTTCTGGGAGACCCAGTACTTC.